This T cell receptor (beta chain) came from a study of CD8 T cells in ankylosing spondylitis. The CDR3 has 15 residues. V was shortened by 2 bases and J by 8 bases, with 18 bases between the two germline ends. Germline V gives CDR1 MDHEN, CDR2 SYDVKM. TCRdb recomputed calls from the 5' RACE reads with MiXCR, one row per CDR3 protein. The sample records about 250,000 distinct CDR3 sequences, over 9.5% being singletons. At least ten counts were recorded for this clonotype. The TCR comes from a male donor with ankylosing spondylitis or in good health (not recorded which). The sequenced material came from blood, either unsorted or a sorted T cell fraction (not recorded which). The chain combines TRBV28 with TRBJ1-2; D might be TRBD1 (6 bases). CDR3 in amino acids: CASSLIGGRSYGYTF. As DNA, the CDR3 is TGTGCCAGCAGTTTAATAGGGGGTCGAAGCTACGGCTACACCTTC.